Given below is one T cell receptor (beta chain) in context. Its antigen is still unknown. A second PCR of 7 to 11 cycles used a sample-barcoded 5' primer and a J-beta primer mix. Every cDNA molecule carried a tag from a template-switch adaptor bearing 12 random nucleotides. TCRdb independently ran MiXCR on the 5' RACE reads; one entry per CDR3 protein. The table has approximately 780,000 distinct CDR3 sequences, 20% to 30% seen once. The data are from a study of blood T cells in healthy people across ages. Study results and limitations: CMV status of donors was not determined, possibly confounding expanded clonotype changes. Roughly linear declines in TCR beta diversity per million T cells occurred with age.

A further study also used this sample, focusing on T cells of mothers and their children. From that paper: Each mother yielded more than 9.5 million TCR beta CDR3 reads. Each child yielded approximately 3 million reads.

This TCR was sampled from a boy aged 10-17 years in good health. The sample consisted of blood.

In nucleotides, the CDR3 is TGCGCCAGCAGCCAACTCCAGGTTAGAGAAAAACTGTTTTTT. This encodes CASSQLQVREKLFF. The chain employs TRBV4-1 and TRBJ1-4, with D unresolved. Germline CDR1 and CDR2: MGHRA and YSYEKL. The V gene lost 2 bases and the J gene lost 8 bases, with 12 bases spanning the gap. The CDR3 length is 14 residues.